Below, 5 T cell receptor beta chains from the same sample are listed, as sequenced in a study of T cell clonotyping in hematopoietic cell transplantation. Only in-frame clones appear in the TCRdb table, and some are missing; sequencing was by immunoSEQ multiplex PCR. The table lists about 70,000 clones, 85% to 95% of them singletons. The specimen was peripheral blood mononuclear cells. These receptors originate from a man between 50 and 59 years old in good health. Some clones in this sample may be carry-over from other donors' samples.

The chain recombines TRBV7-8 with TRBJ2-3; 12 bases agree with TRBD2. The germline V gene has CDR1 SGHVS and CDR2 FQNEAQ. The length of the CDR3 is 16 residues. The V segment lost 1 base and the J segment 5 bases; nucleotides outside the gene matches: 4. The CDR3 is CASSLVAGLAGDTQYF. DNA of the CDR3: TGTGCCAGCAGCTTAGTTGCGGGACTAGCGGGAGATACGCAGTATTTT.

This clone was picked up one time. The limits of the CDR3 on the DNA are not certain, so only TCRdb's listed CDR3 is given. The chain combines TRBV2 with TRBJ1-4. Germline-derived CDR1 and CDR2 are SNHLY and FYNNEI. Termini included, the CDR3 measures 11 amino acids. CDR3 loop: CASILGDQLFF.

J is TRBJ1-4 and V is TRBV5-4, with D possibly being TRBD1 (6 bases). V dropped 2 bases and J dropped 10 bases, with 12 bases sitting between them. CDR1 SGHNT and CDR2 YYREEE come from the germline V gene (reference sequence). CDR3 length: 13 amino acids. CDR3 sequence: CASSFRGGGKLFF. The CDR3 DNA sequence: TGTGCCAGCAGCTTTCGGGGGGGCGGAAAACTGTTTTTT.

The chain joins TRBV6-5 to TRBJ2-1; 9 nucleotides match TRBD1. The CDR3 runs 15 residues. The germline CDR1 and CDR2 sequences are MNHEY and SVGAGI. Germline trimming cut 0 bases from V and 8 bases from J; bases unmatched to any gene: 5. The CDR3 DNA is TGTGCCAGCAGTTACTCCGGGACAGGGTATGATGAGCAGTTCTTC. Its translation is CASSYSGTGYDEQFF.

The chain couples TRBV6-5 to TRBJ2-7; 7 bases fit TRBD1. With 0 bases clipped from V and 4 bases from J, the junction kept 6 bases outside the gene matches. Per germline, CDR1 MNHEY and CDR2 SVGAGI. This CDR3 has 15 amino acids. Here the CDR3 DNA reads TGTGCCAGCAGTTACTCGGAGGACAGGAGGTACGAGCAGTACTTC. Translating it yields CASSYSEDRRYEQYF.